This TCR beta chain was sequenced in a study of T-cell memory formation after mild COVID-19. V shed 4 bases and J shed 1 base, with 10 bases lying between them. Germline CDR1 SQVTM, CDR2 ANQGSEA. This CDR3 has 13 residues. This clonotype was seen more than once but under ten times. TCRdb reanalysed the 5' RACE reads using MiXCR and keeps one entry per CDR3 protein. The table has roughly 600,000 distinct CDR3 sequences, about a sixth seen once. This TCR derives from an adult woman who had mild COVID-19 (a few samples of this study predate the infection). Cell type and time point are not known. The sample comprised PBMCs or a T cell subset sorted from them (not recorded which). The J gene is TRBJ2-5, the V gene TRBV29-1, with D unclear. CDR3 DNA sequence: TGCAGCGTTGTCCAGGCTCTCCAAGAGACCCAGTACTTC. Translating gives CSVVQALQETQYF.